This T cell receptor beta chain was identified in a study of cytomegalovirus exposure and HLA in healthy donors (dated by TCRdb to 2015 to 2018). Background on the whole study: An earlier analysis of roughly 500 of the donors reported 276 Gb of sequence data and 90 million to 120 million unique TCR beta sequences obtained from about 179 million T cells. An early release covering roughly 640 HLA-typed donors comprised approximately 290 gigabases of sequencing data and 85 million to 100 million unique TCR sequences. Of the approximately 400 genotyped donors, roughly 80% were placed in the genetic ancestry cluster associated with self-reported Caucasian donors. The study aimed to test whether signatures of past pathogen exposure could be identified by cataloging public T cell receptors. The study profiled the T cell repertoires of hundreds of subjects by immunosequencing and related them to cytomegalovirus serostatus. A separate validation cohort of 100 to 150 different subjects was used in addition to the roughly 720-subject first cohort. To predict cytomegalovirus infection status, the study combined high-throughput TCR immunosequencing, statistical association of individual TCRs with disease status, and machine learning. To study patterns of TCR occurrence, a later analysis re-analyzed previously published TCR beta repertoires from 700 or so donors and added high-resolution HLA genotyping. Rather than drawing on any new phenotypic data, the later analysis identified candidate immune exposures from TCR beta sequences and the way those sequences occurred across donors. To decide whether each TCR beta V gene segment behaved as functional or pseudogenic, an earlier analysis of fewer than 750 of the donors relied on high-throughput TCR beta sequencing. Donor age, sex, ethnicity and CMV serostatus were compiled alongside the repertoire data. A later genetic analysis used genome-wide SNP genotypes for 398 of the 666 donors, treating that subset as a discovery cohort. Every discovery cohort repertoire had been produced on one sequencing platform. HLA typing covered class I and class II loci at four-digit resolution. The number of typed donors differed by locus: roughly 620-640 for A, B, C, DRB1 and DQB1; 500 to 550 for DQA1; approximately 600 for DPA1; and around 490 for DPB1. Because of strong linkage in the cohort, roughly five DR-DQ haplotypes were treated as single units for association and clustering. On average, roughly 250,000 unique TCR beta nucleotide sequences were sequenced per donor among 350 to 400 genotyped donors of the cohort, with roughly 18% of those sequences being non-productive. General findings and caveats noted by the study authors: It was suggested by the authors that the approach could potentially be generalized to other disease states and immunological phenotypes. In vitro tests confirmed that a few of the cytomegalovirus-associated TCR beta chains recognize cytomegalovirus antigens. The study gave a list of 150 to 200 TCR beta chains associated with cytomegalovirus. Some IMGT-functional V segments, including TRBV6-2 and TRBV6-3, could not be told apart with the 87-base-pair reads, so those segments were excluded. A group of highly shared sequence variants was considered likely to be a technical artifact of the sequencing pipeline. According to a later analysis, most CMV-associated TCR beta chains appeared to be HLA-restricted, and the HLA associations seemed to be driven largely by CMV exposure. V-gene and J-gene trimming of TCR beta chains was associated with a missense DCLRE1C variant in a later genetic analysis, and the association was replicated in an independent cohort. Compared with the roughly 700-donor mean, donors in an Asian-associated ancestry cluster had fewer N-insertions in productive TCRs, according to a later genetic analysis. In this cohort, only TCR beta chains were sequenced, and detectable features were limited by the absence of alpha or paired-chain data. Broadly in line with IMGT annotations, most TCR beta V segments showed up in productive rearrangements about 90% or about 30% of the time in an earlier analysis of 587 of the donors. Assigning TCR associations to individual alleles was difficult when HLA alleles, especially DR and DQ, strongly co-occurred. The earlier analysis of 587 of the donors excluded approximately 15 rarely observed V segments, including chromosome 9 orphons, because counts were too low. Sequencing depth was assumed to be roughly uniform across donors in the presence/absence analyses, though that assumption may not hold. A later analysis found that TCR association rates varied across HLA loci, with DRB1 alleles showing the most associated TCRs and HLA-C alleles the fewest. Compared with equally common non-associated chains, HLA-associated TCR beta chains in a later analysis were more clonally expanded and had lower generation probabilities. A later analysis associated about 18,000 TCR beta sequences with specific HLA alleles at a false discovery rate of 0.05. Several of the top co-occurrence clusters appeared to be linked to parvovirus B19, influenza, CMV and Epstein-Barr virus, according to a later analysis. Correlated functional status among segregating V segments might be attributable to linkage disequilibrium, but an unknown experimental factor could not be ruled out. A further reported finding was that TCR beta sequences accurately predicted the HLA-A and HLA-B alleles for most subjects in the first cohort. The classifier was reported to diagnose cytomegalovirus status with high specificity and sensitivity in both the original cohort and the validation cohort. The only immune exposure information available for the cohort was CMV serostatus. Most TCR sequences were seen in very few donors, while some public TCRs were found in many individuals. Because HLA typing was unavailable for some donors at each locus, only the typed subset was used in association tests.

The library was generated by the immunoSEQ multiplex PCR assay. A mixture of 60 forward primers for TCR Vbeta segments and 13 reverse primers for TCR Jbeta segments was used in the multiplex PCR. A multiplex PCR assay on genomic DNA amplified the CDR3 region of rearranged TCR beta genes. On the Illumina HiSeq System, the amplified TCR beta libraries were sequenced as 87-base-pair reads. The published analysis was carried out like this. A later analysis counted approximately 74 million unique TCR beta chains across the 666 repertoires, and 10 million to 12 million of these chains were shared by at least two donors. To remove PCR and sequencing errors, raw reads were error-corrected and collapsed into unique sequences using a nearest-neighbor algorithm that merged closely related sequences. CDR3 sequences were aligned to IMGT reference sequences to assign V, D and J gene segments. For a sequence to be retained, a match of at least six nucleotides was required to both a V gene segment and a J gene segment. Rearrangements were classified as productive when the CDR3 lacked stop codons and remained in frame with V and J, and all other rearrangements were classified as non-productive. Following IMGT convention, CDR3 was defined as the stretch from the second conserved V-encoded cysteine to the conserved J-encoded phenylalanine. The earlier analysis of 500 to 600 of the donors excluded sequences that lacked an unambiguous match to a single V gene segment. An earlier analysis of 500 to 700 of the donors classified V segments as functional when productive rearrangements were above 56.7% and as segregating when the standard deviation between donors was above 5%. To diagnose cytomegalovirus status from the catalog of TCR beta chain sequences, a statistical classification framework was built. V and J gene assignment, in a later analysis, came from comparing TCR nucleotide sequences with IMGT/GENE-DB human TR gene sequences. In a later analysis, CDR3 sequences and most-parsimonious VDJ recombination scenarios were assigned using the TCRdist pipeline. In a later analysis, every TCR beta chain was defined by the combination of its CDR3 amino acid sequence and its V-gene family, and reads without a unique V-gene family were dropped. In a later analysis, some 600 highly shared, low-generation-probability nucleotide sequences were removed to address suspected cross-contamination and a sequencing artifact. A later analysis calculated a clonal expansion index for each public chain from normalized within-repertoire ranks of inferred template counts. In a later analysis, generation probabilities were computed with a VDJ recombination model fitted to out-of-frame rearrangements, and the resulting probabilities were checked against IGoR. A later analysis scored TCR-TCR, TCR-HLA and TCR-CMV co-occurrence with hypergeometric tests, applying a repertoire-size bias correction to TCR pairs. False discovery rates were estimated in a later analysis by permuting HLA or CMV assignments 20 times. A later analysis grouped co-occurring TCRs with DBSCAN, adding TCRdist sequence similarity when clustering within HLA-allele-positive subsets. Repertoires with fewer than 30,000 or more than 120,000 public chains were left out of co-occurrence clustering, as were five repertoires with anomalous nucleotide sharing. Entries here come from immuneACCESS through TCRdb and include only in-frame sequences with V and J called. Some clones fail to appear in such tables; in the studies checked, an unresolved V gene covers under half of the shortfall, and the cause of the remainder is unknown. That table supplies the V and J calls and clone size; D and trimming were determined from the DNA. This sample is represented by roughly 130,000 clones; 65% to 75% of them were singletons. 5.8% of the sample is taken by the ten largest.

As concerns this clone: This clone's antigen is unknown. Base qualities are not recorded, but no much larger clone differs from it by a single base.

The cohort was made up of about 670 healthy bone marrow donors. All cohort members were sampled while nominally healthy, although unrecorded immune exposures were likely present. The donor was CMV seropositive and was included in the group of 300 or so seropositive cohort members. A peripheral blood sample was provided by each donor, and peripheral blood mononuclear cells were used for TCR beta sequencing. Genomic DNA was extracted from the blood cell samples with the Qiagen DNeasy Blood Extraction Kit. The junction carries 14 bases between V and J, which are trimmed by 3 bases and 3 bases respectively. CDR3 length: 15 amino acids, cysteine to phenylalanine. Here the CDR3 DNA is all that survives: 45 bases in frame from base 1. For CDR1 and CDR2, the germline V gene (reference sequence) lists LNHDA and SQIVND.

Sequencing used PBMCs. Recombination linked TRBV19 to TRBJ2-5; D gene: possibly TRBD2, on 6 matching bases. The TCR was taken from a woman in her forties or fifties in good health and CMV-seropositive. The DNA reads as follows: TGTGCCAGTAGTATGGACTATCCACCCAAAGAGACCCAGTACTTC. This translates into CASSMDYPPKETQYF.